This TCR beta chain was identified during a study of blood T cell repertoires in COVID-19. Overall study context: The samples span acute and convalescent COVID-19 from the United States, Italy and Spain. From T cells, B-cell-depleted T cells, or PBMCs came the material, which was cDNA or gDNA.

Looked up from germline, CDR1 is LGHDT and CDR2 is YNNKEL (reference sequence). The CDR3 loop spans 17 amino acids. With V trimmed by 0 bases and J by 4 bases, 9 bases remained unmatched. In the authors' workflow: By means of reference gene primer amplification, nucleated cell counts were estimated. The protocol was immunoSEQ multiplex PCR, while the TCRdb copy is restricted to in-frame clones and leaves out a portion. V and J calls and clone size come straight from that table; D and trimming were deduced from the DNA. The sample shows 210,000 or so clones, 75% to 90% of them seen only once. The TCR was taken from a man aged 40-50 years with acute or convalescent COVID-19. Sequencing was done on a sample of peripheral blood. The chain carries TRBV3-1 (or the pseudogene TRBV3-2) and TRBJ2-3; 8 bases align to TRBD1. The CDR3 sequence: CASSQDPWTGPADTQYF. CDR3 coding DNA: TGTGCCAGCAGCCAAGATCCTTGGACAGGGCCAGCAGATACGCAGTATTTT.